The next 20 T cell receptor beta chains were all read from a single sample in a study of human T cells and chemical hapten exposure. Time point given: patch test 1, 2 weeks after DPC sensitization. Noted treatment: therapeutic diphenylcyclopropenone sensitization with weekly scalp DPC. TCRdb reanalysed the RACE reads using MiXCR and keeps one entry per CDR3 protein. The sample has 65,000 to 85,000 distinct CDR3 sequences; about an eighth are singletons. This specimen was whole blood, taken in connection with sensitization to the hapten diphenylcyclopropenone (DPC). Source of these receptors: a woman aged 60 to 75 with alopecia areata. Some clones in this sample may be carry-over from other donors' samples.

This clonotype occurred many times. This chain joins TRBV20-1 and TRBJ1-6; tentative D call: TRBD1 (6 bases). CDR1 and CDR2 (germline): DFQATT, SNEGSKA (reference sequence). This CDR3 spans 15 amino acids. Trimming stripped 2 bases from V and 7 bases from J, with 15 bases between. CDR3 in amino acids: CSARRQVGENSPLHF. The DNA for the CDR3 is TGCAGTGCTAGAAGACAGGTGGGTGAGAATTCACCCCTCCACTTT.

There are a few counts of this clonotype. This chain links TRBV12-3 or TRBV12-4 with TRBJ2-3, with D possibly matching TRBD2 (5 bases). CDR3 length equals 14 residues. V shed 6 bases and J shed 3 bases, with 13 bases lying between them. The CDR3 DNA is TGTGCCAGCAGCCTGGGGAGAGGGACAGATACGCAGTATTTT. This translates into CASSLGRGTDTQYF.

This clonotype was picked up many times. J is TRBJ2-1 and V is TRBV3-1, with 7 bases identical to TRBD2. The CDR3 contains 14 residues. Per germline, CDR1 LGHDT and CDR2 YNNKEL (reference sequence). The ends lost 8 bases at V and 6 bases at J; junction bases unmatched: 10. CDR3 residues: CASAIAGPRNEQFF. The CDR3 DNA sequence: TGTGCCAGCGCGATAGCGGGCCCACGCAATGAGCAGTTCTTC.

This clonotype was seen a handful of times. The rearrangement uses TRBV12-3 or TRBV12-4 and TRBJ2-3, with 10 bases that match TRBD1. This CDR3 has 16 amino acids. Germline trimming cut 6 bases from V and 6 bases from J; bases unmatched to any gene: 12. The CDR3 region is CASRYGRGTGVDTQYF. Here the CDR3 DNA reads TGTGCCAGCAGATACGGCCGGGGGACAGGGGTTGATACGCAGTATTTT.

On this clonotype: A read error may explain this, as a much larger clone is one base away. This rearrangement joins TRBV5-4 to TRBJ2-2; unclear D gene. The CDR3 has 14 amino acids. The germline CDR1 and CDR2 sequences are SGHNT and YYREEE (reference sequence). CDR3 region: CVSSFRAFSGELFF. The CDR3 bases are TGTGTCAGCAGCTTCCGGGCCTTCTCCGGGGAGCTGTTTTTT.

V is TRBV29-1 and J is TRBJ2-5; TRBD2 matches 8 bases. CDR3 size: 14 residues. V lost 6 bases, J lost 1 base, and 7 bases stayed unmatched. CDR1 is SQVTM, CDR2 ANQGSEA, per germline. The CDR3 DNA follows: TGCAGCGTGCTGGCGGGGGGCTTCCAAGAGACCCAGTACTTC. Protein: CSVLAGGFQETQYF. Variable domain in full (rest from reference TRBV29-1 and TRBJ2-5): SAVISQKPSRDICQRGTSLTIQCQVDSQVTMMFWYRQQPGQSLTLIATANQGSEATYESGFVIDKFPISRPNLTFSTLTVSNMSPEDSSIYLCSVLAGGFQETQYFGPGTRLLVL.

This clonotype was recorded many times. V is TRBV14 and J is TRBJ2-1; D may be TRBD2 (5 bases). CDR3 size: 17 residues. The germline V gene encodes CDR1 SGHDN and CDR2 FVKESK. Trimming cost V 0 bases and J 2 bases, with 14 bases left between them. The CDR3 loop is CASSQELAKRPYNEQFF. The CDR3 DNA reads TGTGCCAGCAGCCAAGAGCTAGCCAAAAGACCCTACAATGAGCAGTTCTTC.

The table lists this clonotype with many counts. DNA for the CDR3: TGTGCCAGCACCCTAGGGGCGGGGGGCCAAAACATTCAGTACTTC. It encodes CASTLGAGGQNIQYF. The chain has TRBV6-5 and TRBJ2-4, with 8 bases fitting TRBD2. After removal of 7 bases from V and 5 bases from J, the junction contained 10 bases not matched to a gene. Germline V lookup: CDR1 MNHEY, CDR2 SVGAGI. The CDR3 contains 15 residues.

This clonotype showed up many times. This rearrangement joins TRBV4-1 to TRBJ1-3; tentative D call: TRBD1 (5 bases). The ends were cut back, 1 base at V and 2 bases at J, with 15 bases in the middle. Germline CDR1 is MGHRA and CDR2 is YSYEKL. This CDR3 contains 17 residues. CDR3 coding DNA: TGCGCCAGCAGCCAAGGGAGCTTCGGGGCCGCTGGAAACACCATATATTTT. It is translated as CASSQGSFGAAGNTIYF.

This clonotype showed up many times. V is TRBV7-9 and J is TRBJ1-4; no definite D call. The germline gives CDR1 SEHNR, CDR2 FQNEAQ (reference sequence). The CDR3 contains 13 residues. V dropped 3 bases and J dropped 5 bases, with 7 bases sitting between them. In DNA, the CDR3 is TGTGCCAGCAGCTTGAGCGGGAATGAAAAACTGTTTTTT. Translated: CASSLSGNEKLFF.

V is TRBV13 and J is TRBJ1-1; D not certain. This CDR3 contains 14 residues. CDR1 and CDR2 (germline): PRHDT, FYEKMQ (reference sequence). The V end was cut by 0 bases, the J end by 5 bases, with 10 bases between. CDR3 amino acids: CASSLGPLWTEAFF. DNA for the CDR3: TGTGCCAGCAGCTTAGGCCCCCTGTGGACTGAAGCTTTCTTT.

DNA of the CDR3: TGCGCCAGCAGCCTTGATGGTCAGCCCCAGCATTTT. Translating gives CASSLDGQPQHF. This rearrangement joins TRBV5-1 to TRBJ1-5; no definite D call. The CDR3 covers 12 residues. V lost 4 bases and J lost 6, with 8 bases in between. Germline V CDR1 and CDR2: SGHRS, YFSETQ. The full variable domain, rest sourced from reference TRBV5-1 and TRBJ1-5, is KAGVTQTPRYLIKTRGQQVTLSCSPISGHRSVSWYQQTPGQGLQFLFEYFSETQRNKGNFPGRFSGRQFSNSRSEMNVSTLELGDSALYLCASSLDGQPQHFGDGTRLSIL.

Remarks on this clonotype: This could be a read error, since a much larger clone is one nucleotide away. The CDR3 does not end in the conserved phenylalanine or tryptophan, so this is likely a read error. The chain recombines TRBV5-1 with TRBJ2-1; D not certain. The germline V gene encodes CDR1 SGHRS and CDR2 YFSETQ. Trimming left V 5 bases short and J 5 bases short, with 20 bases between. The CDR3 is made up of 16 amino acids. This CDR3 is CASSSAARTDDNEQFL. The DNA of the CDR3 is TGCGCCAGCAGTTCCGCGGCTAGGACGGACGACAATGAGCAGTTCTTA.

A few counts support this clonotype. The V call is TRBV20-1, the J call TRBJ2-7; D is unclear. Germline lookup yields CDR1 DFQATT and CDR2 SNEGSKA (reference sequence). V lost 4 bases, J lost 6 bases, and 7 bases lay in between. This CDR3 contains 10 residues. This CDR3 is CSAIKGEQYF. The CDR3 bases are TGCAGTGCTATAAAGGGCGAGCAGTACTTC.

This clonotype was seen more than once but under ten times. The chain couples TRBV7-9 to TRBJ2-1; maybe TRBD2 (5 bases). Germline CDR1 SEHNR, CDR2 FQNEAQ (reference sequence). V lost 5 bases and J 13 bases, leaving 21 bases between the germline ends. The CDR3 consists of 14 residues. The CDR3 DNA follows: TGTGCCAGCAGCCCCCAGGAGGTTTCTACCTCCCAGTTCTTC. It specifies CASSPQEVSTSQFF. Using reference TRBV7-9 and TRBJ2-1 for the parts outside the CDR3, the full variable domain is DTGVSQNPRHKITKRGQNVTFRCDPISEHNRLYWYRQTLGQGPEFLTYFQNEAQLEKSRLLSDRFSAERPKGSFSTLEIQRTEQGDSAMYLCASSPQEVSTSQFFGPGTRLTVL.

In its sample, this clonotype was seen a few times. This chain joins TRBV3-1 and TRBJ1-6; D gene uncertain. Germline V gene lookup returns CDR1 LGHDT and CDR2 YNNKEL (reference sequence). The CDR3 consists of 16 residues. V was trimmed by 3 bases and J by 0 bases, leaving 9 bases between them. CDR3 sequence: CASSHDGSSYNSPLHF. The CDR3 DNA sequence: TGTGCCAGCAGCCACGACGGCAGCTCCTATAATTCACCCCTCCACTTT.

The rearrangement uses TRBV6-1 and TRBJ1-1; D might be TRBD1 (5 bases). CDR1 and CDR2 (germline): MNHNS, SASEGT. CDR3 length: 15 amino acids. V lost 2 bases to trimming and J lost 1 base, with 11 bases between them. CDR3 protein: CASSERDRTNTEAFF. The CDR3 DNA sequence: TGTGCCAGCAGTGAAAGGGACCGAACGAACACTGAAGCTTTCTTT.

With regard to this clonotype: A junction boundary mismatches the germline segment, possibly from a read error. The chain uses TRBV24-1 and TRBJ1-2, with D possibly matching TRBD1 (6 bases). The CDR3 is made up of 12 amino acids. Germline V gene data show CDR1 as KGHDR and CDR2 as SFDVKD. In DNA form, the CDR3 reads TGCCCCTCAGGGGAGTTCGGTGATGGCTACACCTTC. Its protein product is CPSGEFGDGYTF.

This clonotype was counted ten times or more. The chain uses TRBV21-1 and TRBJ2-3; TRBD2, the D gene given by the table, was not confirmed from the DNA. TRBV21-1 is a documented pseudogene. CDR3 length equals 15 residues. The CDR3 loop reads CASSILAGGTDTQYF. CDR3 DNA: TGTGCCAGCAGCATCCTAGCGGGGGGCACAGATACGCAGTATTTT.

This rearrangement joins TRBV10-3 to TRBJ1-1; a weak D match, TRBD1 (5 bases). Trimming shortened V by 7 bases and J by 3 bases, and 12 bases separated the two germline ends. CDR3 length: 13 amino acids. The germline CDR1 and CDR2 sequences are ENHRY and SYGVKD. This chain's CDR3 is CAITGTEYTEAFF. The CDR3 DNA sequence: TGTGCCATCACAGGGACGGAATACACTGAAGCTTTCTTT.